This T cell receptor (beta chain) was sequenced during a study of cytomegalovirus exposure and HLA in healthy donors. Study-level background: One earlier analysis, a look at some 180 million T cells, found about 110 million unique TCR beta sequences.

13 Jbeta primers and 60 Vbeta primers were used for the PCR. Here immunoSEQ multiplex PCR was the method, and the copy in TCRdb shows in-frame clones only, minus some. The sample gives approximately 200,000 clones, 65% to 85% of which show up once; 4.5% to 7.5% is in the top ten. A word on this clone: Antigen unknown.

The study, taken as a whole, reports: CMV serostatus was the sole immune exposure data available.

This receptor was taken from a woman aged 30 to 39 in good health and CMV-seropositive. Material: PBMCs.

Here the CDR3 reads CASGTDRGPFGELFF. In DNA form, the CDR3 reads TGTGCTAGTGGAACTGACAGGGGGCCTTTCGGGGAGCTGTTTTTT. The chain employs TRBV12-5 and TRBJ2-2; 10 bases line up with TRBD1. The CDR3 length is 15 residues. Trimming took 6 bases from V and 7 from J; bases not matched to a gene: 8. CDR1 and CDR2 from the germline V gene are LGHNT and FRNRAP.